This is a list of T cell receptor beta chains from one sample in a study of T cells in localized non-small cell lung cancer. The repertoire was sequenced with immunoSEQ multiplex PCR; TCRdb's copy has only in-frame clones and lacks some. The data show about 26,000 clones, 80% to 85% seen once. The sequencing here drew on peripheral blood, taken before any cancer treatment. These receptors came from a woman between 35 and 70 years old with stage I lung adenocarcinoma. CDR3s include the opening cysteine and the closing phenylalanine or tryptophan. Fields, in order: CDR3 length, J gene, D gene, clone size, V gene, CDR3 DNA, CDR3 protein. The D gene is left open where the match is weak. Size tells how often a clone was seen (once, few, many) or the class of an expanded clone, and some rows leave it out.

10,TRBJ2-1,-,-,TRBV11-2,TGTGCCAGCAGCTTAAATGAGCAGTTCTTC,CASSLNEQFF
14,TRBJ1-1,TRBD1,-,TRBV7-9,TGTGCCAGCAGCGTAGGACAGGGGGGCACTGAAGCTTTCTTT,CASSVGQGGTEAFF
14,TRBJ1-2,TRBD1,-,TRBV7-2,TGTGCCAGCAGCACCGGGACAGGTCACTATGGCTACACCTTC,CASSTGTGHYGYTF
15,TRBJ2-2,-,-,TRBV11-2,TGTGCCAGCAGCCGTGGCGGGGCTAACACCGGGGAGCTGTTTTTT,CASSRGGANTGELFF
14,TRBJ1-2,-,few,TRBV5-1,TGCGCCAGCAGATCTACTACAGGGTTGTATGGCTACACCTTC,CASRSTTGLYGYTF
15,TRBJ1-3,-,once,TRBV7-3,TGTGCCAGCAGCCCGGACCGTGGGCCAGGAAACACCATATATTTT,CASSPDRGPGNTIYF
14,TRBJ2-7,-,-,TRBV21-1,TGTGCCACCCGATGCGGAGCCACGGGTTACGAGCAGTACTTC,CATRCGATGYEQYF
17,TRBJ1-2,-,-,TRBV12-5,TGTGCTAGTGGTTTGGTTGGGGGGAACTACGCTAACTATGGCTACACCTTC,CASGLVGGNYANYGYTF
14,TRBJ2-2,TRBD2,-,TRBV7-9,TGTGCCAGCAGCCTAGGGACTAGCGGAGGGGAGCTGTTTTTT,CASSLGTSGGELFF
15,TRBJ2-1,-,once,TRBV5-1,TGCGCCAGCAGCTCCCAGACCATAACCTACAATGAGCAGTTCTTC,CASSSQTITYNEQFF
17,TRBJ2-2,-,-,TRBV5-6,TGTGCCAGCAGCCAGACCGGGATCGGGGGAAACACCGGGGAGCTGTTTTTT,CASSQTGIGGNTGELFF
13,TRBJ2-2,-,-,TRBV29-1,TGCAGCGTTGATTCCGGGGTTCCCGGGGAGCTGTTTTTT,CSVDSGVPGELFF
14,TRBJ2-7,-,-,TRBV6-1,TGTGCCAGCAGTGATTCCCGTCGAACTGGCGAGCAGTACTTC,CASSDSRRTGEQYF
14,TRBJ1-1,-,-,TRBV5-1,TGCGCCAGCAGTCTCACAGGGTGGGACACTGAAGCTTTCTTT,CASSLTGWDTEAFF
15,TRBJ2-7,-,-,TRBV29-1,TGCAGCGTTGAAGGGGTACCAGGGAGCTCCTACGAGCAGTACTTC,CSVEGVPGSSYEQYF
14,TRBJ2-2,-,medium-sized,TRBV19,TGTGCCAGTAGTCGCCTGGCGAACACCGGGGAGCTGTTTTTT,CASSRLANTGELFF
14,TRBJ2-7,-,-,TRBV14,TGTGCCAGCAGCCAATTGATAGGGCTATCCGAGCAGTACTTC,CASSQLIGLSEQYF
13,TRBJ1-2,-,-,TRBV11-3,TGTGCCAGCAGCTTACAGGCTAACTATGGCTACACCTTC,CASSLQANYGYTF
17,TRBJ1-2,-,-,TRBV19,TGTGCCAGTAGTATAGATCAGGTTCTAGGGCGCAGGAAAGGCTACACCTTC,CASSIDQVLGRRKGYTF
15,TRBJ2-2,TRBD2,-,TRBV7-2,TGTGCCAGCAGCTCGGGGGGGCTTGGCACCGGGGAGCTGTTTTTT,CASSSGGLGTGELFF
14,TRBJ2-7,TRBD1,-,TRBV30,TGTGCCTGGAGCGGGGACAGGGGGCGCGGGGAGCAGTACTTC,CAWSGDRGRGEQYF
18,TRBJ2-7,TRBD2,-,TRBV11-2,TGTGCCAGCAGCTTAAGTAGTAGTGCGGGGGGTAGCTCCTACGAGCAGTACTTC,CASSLSSSAGGSSYEQYF
12,TRBJ1-6,-,-,TRBV7-2,TGTGCCAGCAGCTCCTTTTATTCACCCCTCCACTTT,CASSSFYSPLHF
16,TRBJ2-1,-,-,TRBV6-4,TGTGCCAGCAGTGACTCGGGAGGGGGCGCCTACAATGAGCAGTTCTTC,CASSDSGGGAYNEQFF
14,TRBJ2-1,-,-,TRBV29-1,TGCAGCGTTGAATCTAGACAAGCTTACAATGAGCAGTTCTTC,CSVESRQAYNEQFF
15,TRBJ1-5,-,-,TRBV7-9,TGTGCCAGCATCTTCCCCGGAAATAGCAATCAGCCCCAGCATTTT,CASIFPGNSNQPQHF
11,TRBJ2-2,-,-,TRBV19,TGTGCCAGTAGTACGGCCGGGGAGCTGTTTTTT,CASSTAGELFF
14,TRBJ2-3,-,-,TRBV30,TGTGCCTGGAGCCCGGGACGGGACACAGATACGCAGTATTTT,CAWSPGRDTDTQYF
15,TRBJ2-6,-,-,TRBV5-1,TGCGCCAGCAGCTTTCGGGGGCAAGGGGCCAACGTCCTGACTTTC,CASSFRGQGANVLTF
14,TRBJ1-2,TRBD1,-,TRBV18,TGTGCCAGCTCACCGACACAGGGGGCCTATGGCTACACCTTC,CASSPTQGAYGYTF
14,TRBJ2-1,-,-,TRBV6-5,TGTGCCAGCAGTTATTACGGGCGGGTGGGTGAGCAGTTCTTC,CASSYYGRVGEQFF
12,TRBJ2-5,-,-,TRBV7-6,TGTGCCAGCAGCTTCGGTCGAGAGACCCAGTACTTC,CASSFGRETQYF
16,TRBJ2-3,TRBD2,-,TRBV11-2,TGTGCCAGCAGCCCTACGGGAGCGGGGGGGTCAGATACGCAGTATTTT,CASSPTGAGGSDTQYF
14,TRBJ2-2,-,-,TRBV28,TGTGCCAGCAGTTCAGGGATTGACACCGGGGAGCTGTTTTTT,CASSSGIDTGELFF
13,TRBJ1-1,-,-,TRBV6-5,TGTGCCAGCAGCCTGGCAGTGAACACTGAAGCTTTCTTT,CASSLAVNTEAFF
16,TRBJ2-5,TRBD2,-,TRBV2,TGTGCCAGCAGTGTTGGACTAGCGGGGGCACAAGAGACCCAGTACTTC,CASSVGLAGAQETQYF
15,TRBJ1-5,TRBD1,-,TRBV14,TGTGCCAGCAGCCCTATGACAGGGAATAATCAGCCCCAGCATTTT,CASSPMTGNNQPQHF
14,TRBJ2-1,TRBD1,-,TRBV7-2,TGTGCCAGCAGCCTGACAGGGGGCGCGAATGAGCAGTTCTTC,CASSLTGGANEQFF
17,TRBJ2-2,TRBD2,-,TRBV9,TGTGCCAGCAGAGCAACGGGGGGGCCTTGGCGCACCGGGGAGCTGTTTTTT,CASRATGGPWRTGELFF
11,TRBJ2-1,-,-,TRBV5-6,TGTGCCAGCAGCTTGGATGACGAACAGTTCTTC,CASSLDDEQFF
15,TRBJ1-5,-,once,TRBV7-2,TGTGCCAGCAGCCGCAGTGGGGCCCAACCTCAGCCCCAGCATTTT,CASSRSGAQPQPQHF
16,TRBJ1-3,-,-,TRBV5-5,TGTGCCAGCAGCTTGGAGCCGCAGAGCTCTGGAAACACCATATATTTT,CASSLEPQSSGNTIYF
16,TRBJ2-7,TRBD1,-,TRBV5-4,TGTGCCAGCAGCACAACCGGGACAGGGGCCGGCTACGAGCAGTACTTC,CASSTTGTGAGYEQYF